This is a list of T cell receptor beta chains from one sample in a study of blood T cell repertoires in COVID-19. Assay: immunoSEQ multiplex PCR; the TCRdb copy retains only in-frame clones and omits some. The table includes about 330,000 clones, 80% to 90% detected once. Input material: PBMCs or T cells enriched from blood (not recorded which). These receptors came from a man aged 25-45 years who had recovered from COVID-19. The CDR3 runs from the conserved cysteine through the conserved F or W. D genes are given only for firm matches. Clone size is shown for a subset of rows, as once, few, many or a class of expanded clone.

J gene	D gene	V gene	clone size	CDR3 protein	CDR3 DNA
TRBJ1-2	-	TRBV7-9	-	CASGYGGAGYTF	TGTGCCAGCGGGTATGGGGGGGCCGGCTACACCTTC
TRBJ1-5	-	TRBV6-5	-	CATLGRGQGGQPQHF	TGTGCCACCTTAGGAAGGGGCCAGGGAGGTCAGCCCCAGCATTTT
TRBJ2-4	TRBD2	TRBV4-1	-	CASSRGLAGENIQYF	TGCGCCAGCAGCCGCGGACTAGCGGGGGAAAACATTCAGTACTTC
TRBJ1-5	-	TRBV28	-	CASHLAGSNQPQHF	TGTGCCAGCCATCTCGCGGGAAGCAATCAGCCCCAGCATTTT
TRBJ2-4	TRBD2	TRBV6-5	-	CASSYPSGGAENIQYF	TGTGCCAGCAGTTACCCTAGCGGGGGGGCCGAAAACATTCAGTACTTC
TRBJ1-1	TRBD1	TRBV4-2	-	CASSARDRDTEAFF	TGTGCCAGCAGCGCCCGGGACAGGGACACTGAAGCTTTCTTT
TRBJ1-2	TRBD1	TRBV11-2	-	CASSSADRVYGYTF	TGTGCCAGCAGCTCAGCGGACAGGGTCTATGGCTACACCTTC
TRBJ1-6	-	TRBV2	-	CASSVRTVYNSPLHF	TGTGCCAGCAGTGTACGGACAGTTTATAATTCACCCCTCCACTTT
TRBJ1-1	-	TRBV28	-	CASTDGQFMNTEAFF	TGTGCCAGCACCGACGGACAGTTCATGAACACTGAAGCTTTCTTT
TRBJ2-5	TRBD2	TRBV5-1	-	CASSSMGLAEETQYF	TGCGCCAGCAGCTCCATGGGACTAGCGGAAGAGACCCAGTACTTC
TRBJ1-5	-	TRBV4-1	-	CASSRKSGGDQPQHF	TGCGCCAGCAGCCGCAAAAGCGGGGGGGATCAGCCCCAGCATTTT
TRBJ2-2	TRBD1	TRBV27	-	CASSLSDRVYTGELFF	TGTGCCAGCAGTTTATCGGACAGGGTGTACACCGGGGAGCTGTTTTTT
TRBJ1-5	TRBD1	TRBV30	-	CAWSGTGRQPQHF	TGTGCCTGGTCCGGGACAGGGAGACAGCCCCAGCATTTT
TRBJ2-7	-	TRBV12-3/TRBV12-4	-	CASRHPGYEQYF	TGTGCCAGCAGACACCCAGGGTACGAGCAGTACTTC
TRBJ1-1	-	TRBV19	-	CASSTLLNTEAFF	TGTGCCAGTAGTACCCTCCTTAACACTGAAGCTTTCTTT
TRBJ1-1	-	TRBV28	once	CASSPGVNTEAFF	TGTGCCAGCAGTCCAGGGGTCAACACTGAAGCTTTCTTT
TRBJ2-3	TRBD2	TRBV5-1	-	CASSLVAGPGDTQYF	TGCGCCAGCAGCTTGGTAGCGGGGCCCGGGGATACGCAGTATTTT
TRBJ1-2	TRBD1	TRBV30	-	CAWGQGHGYTF	TGTGCCTGGGGACAGGGGCATGGCTACACCTTC
TRBJ2-1	TRBD2	TRBV19	-	CASLPDGGGSYNEQFF	TGTGCCAGTTTACCCGACGGGGGGGGTTCATACAATGAGCAGTTCTTC
TRBJ1-2	TRBD1	TRBV2	-	CARSDRQFYGYTF	TGTGCCAGGTCGGACAGGCAATTTTATGGCTACACCTTC
TRBJ2-3	TRBD2	TRBV6-5	once	CASSSPGGSTDTQYF	TGTGCCAGCAGTTCCCCGGGGGGAAGCACAGATACGCAGTATTTT
TRBJ1-4	TRBD1	TRBV5-1	once	CASKTGPEGNEKLFF	TGCGCCAGCAAGACAGGGCCGGAGGGAAATGAAAAACTGTTTTTT
TRBJ2-5	-	TRBV11-3	-	CASSIGGVQETQYF	TGTGCCAGCAGCATAGGCGGGGTACAAGAGACCCAGTACTTC
TRBJ1-2	TRBD1	TRBV24-1	-	CATSDQGTGGIYGYTF	TGTGCCACCAGTGATCAGGGAACAGGGGGAATCTATGGCTACACCTTC
TRBJ2-3	-	TRBV15	-	CATSRDGRGGAGYTQYF	TGTGCCACCAGCAGAGATGGCCGGGGCGGGGCGGGTTATACGCAGTATTTT
TRBJ2-7	-	TRBV21-1	-	CASRGPSYEQYF	TGTGCCAGCAGGGGCCCCTCCTACGAGCAGTACTTC
TRBJ2-3	TRBD2	TRBV18	-	CASSPPTGGSTDTQYF	TGTGCCAGCTCACCACCGACGGGGGGGAGCACAGATACGCAGTATTTT
TRBJ1-6	-	TRBV18	-	CASSPGEGSYNSPLHF	TGTGCCAGCTCACCGGGTGAGGGCTCCTATAATTCACCCCTCCACTTT
TRBJ1-2	-	TRBV28	-	CASAQTGAYGYTF	TGTGCCAGCGCACAGACAGGAGCCTATGGCTACACCTTC
TRBJ2-2	-	TRBV7-9	-	CASPSSPSNTGELFF	TGTGCCAGCCCGTCCAGTCCTTCGAACACCGGGGAGCTGTTTTTT
TRBJ1-1	-	TRBV7-9	-	CASSYRAQGEAFF	TGTGCCAGCAGCTACAGGGCCCAGGGTGAAGCTTTCTTT
TRBJ1-1	-	TRBV5-1	-	CASSFESFAEAFF	TGCGCCAGCAGTTTTGAGTCGTTCGCTGAAGCTTTCTTT
TRBJ1-2	-	TRBV25-1	-	CASSEVRPGEGYTF	TGTGCCAGCAGTGAAGTAAGGCCGGGAGAGGGCTACACCTTC
TRBJ2-2	TRBD2	TRBV10-1	-	CAGQQRGGRTGELFF	TGCGCCGGACAACAGCGGGGGGGCCGAACCGGGGAGCTGTTTTTT
TRBJ1-5	-	TRBV18	-	CASSQLAGEQPQHF	TGTGCCAGCTCACAACTCGCGGGTGAGCAGCCCCAGCATTTT
TRBJ2-2	TRBD1	TRBV11-3	-	CASSLDRDRNTGELFF	TGTGCCAGCAGCTTAGACCGGGACAGGAACACCGGGGAGCTGTTTTTT
TRBJ1-2	TRBD1	TRBV7-9	-	CASNVDRARDGYTF	TGTGCCAGCAACGTCGACAGGGCTAGAGATGGCTACACCTTC
TRBJ2-2	-	TRBV28	-	CASSLSRGATGELFF	TGTGCCAGCAGTTTAAGTCGGGGGGCAACCGGGGAGCTGTTTTTT
TRBJ1-1	-	TRBV6-5	-	CASSSLWGLSTEAFF	TGTGCCAGCAGTTCCCTCTGGGGCCTGAGCACTGAAGCTTTCTTT
TRBJ1-1	TRBD1	TRBV7-2	-	CASSHRQGGTEAFF	TGTGCCAGCAGCCACCGACAGGGGGGCACTGAAGCTTTCTTT
TRBJ1-5	-	TRBV20-1	-	CSAGSYQPQHF	TGCAGTGCGGGCAGCTATCAGCCCCAGCATTTT
TRBJ2-5	TRBD1	TRBV24-1	-	CATSDFGQGRETQYF	TGTGCCACCAGTGACTTCGGACAGGGGCGGGAGACCCAGTACTTC
TRBJ2-3	-	TRBV14	-	CASSQLPTADTQYF	TGTGCCAGCAGCCAACTCCCGACAGCAGATACGCAGTATTTT
TRBJ1-5	-	TRBV28	-	CASSFSGGHSNQPQHF	TGTGCCAGCAGTTTCTCGGGAGGGCACAGCAATCAGCCCCAGCATTTT
TRBJ1-3	-	TRBV3-1/TRBV3-2	-	CASSFSPGSGNTIYF	TGTGCCAGTTCCTTTTCCCCGGGCTCTGGAAACACCATATATTTT
TRBJ2-1	TRBD2	TRBV28	-	CASSAGLAEFF	TGTGCCAGCAGCGCAGGACTAGCGGAGTTCTTC
TRBJ2-7	-	TRBV6-1	-	CASSDPGYEQYF	TGTGCCAGCAGTGATCCAGGGTACGAGCAGTACTTC